These 20 T cell receptor beta chains were sequenced from one sample in a study of blood T cell repertoires in COVID-19. The repertoire was sequenced with immunoSEQ multiplex PCR; TCRdb's copy has only in-frame clones and lacks some. Seen here are roughly 310,000 clones, about 92% observed once, and the top ten hold 2.6%. Sequencing was performed on PBMCs or T cells enriched from blood (not recorded which). Source of these receptors: a man in his 60s who had recovered from COVID-19.

The rearrangement links TRBV19 to TRBJ1-6; a possible D gene is TRBD1 (6 bases). Germline loops: CDR1 LNHDA, CDR2 SQIVND (reference sequence). This CDR3 is built from 14 residues. Trimming left V 2 bases short and J 5 bases short, with 7 bases between. The CDR3 is CASSIRGNNSPLHF. CDR3 nucleotide sequence: TGTGCCAGTAGTATAAGGGGGAATAATTCACCCCTCCACTTT.

V gene TRBV1 combines with J gene TRBJ2-1; the DNA was not compared with TRBD2, the D call given in the table. TRBV1 is a pseudogene. CDR3 length equals 17 residues. The CDR3 bases are TGCACCAGCAGCCAAGATAGCGGGAGGTCCTCTTACAATGAGCAGTTCTTC. Amino acids: CTSSQDSGRSSYNEQFF.

The rearrangement links TRBV30 to TRBJ1-3; the match to TRBD1 covers 8 bases. Trimming removed 6 bases from V and 2 bases from J; junction bases left unmatched: 0. The CDR3 runs to 12 residues. Germline V gene data show CDR1 as GTSNPN and CDR2 as SVGIG (reference sequence). The CDR3 loop reads CACRGPGNTIYF. The CDR3 nucleotides read TGTGCCTGCAGGGGGCCTGGAAACACCATATATTTT.

The chain employs TRBV9 and TRBJ2-7; TRBD1 agrees at 7 bases. The ends lost 0 bases at V and 4 bases at J; junction bases unmatched: 4. The CDR3 contains 14 residues. In germline, CDR1 is SGDLS, CDR2 YYNGEE. CDR3 amino acids: CASSVGQGIYEQYF. Written as DNA, the CDR3 is TGTGCCAGCAGCGTAGGACAGGGAATATACGAGCAGTACTTC.

The chain links TRBV19 to TRBJ1-5, with a possible D match to TRBD1 (6 bases). CDR3 size: 15 residues. V shed 1 base and J shed 0 bases, with 7 bases lying between them. The germline V gene has CDR1 LNHDA and CDR2 SQIVND (reference sequence). DNA of the CDR3: TGTGCCAGTAGTATAGGACAGGATAGCAATCAGCCCCAGCATTTT. Translation: CASSIGQDSNQPQHF.

The chain employs TRBV12-3 or TRBV12-4 and TRBJ2-1; 9 bases are shared with TRBD2. The CDR3 is made up of 13 amino acids. V shed 2 bases and J 15 bases; nucleotides not matched to a gene: 8. In DNA, the CDR3 is TGTGCCAGCAGTTTATTTAGCGGGAGTGTCGGGTTCTTC. Its protein is CASSLFSGSVGFF.

This clone was observed many times. The same CDR3 can be traced to other DNA sequences in this sample. The rearrangement joins TRBV7-9 to TRBJ1-1, with unresolved D. CDR3 length: 13 amino acids. CDR1 is SEHNR, CDR2 FQNEAQ, per germline (reference sequence). The ends were cut back, 1 base at V and 0 bases at J, with 3 bases in the middle. CDR3 protein: CASSLDMNTEAFF. The CDR3 nucleotides are TGTGCCAGCAGCTTAGATATGAACACTGAAGCTTTCTTT.

This rearrangement joins TRBV5-1 to TRBJ2-7; 9 nucleotides match TRBD1. This CDR3 comprises 14 residues. Germline values: CDR1 SGHRS, CDR2 YFSETQ. Trimming took 4 bases from V and 6 from J; bases not matched to a gene: 8. CDR3 DNA: TGCGCCAGCAGCCTAGGACAGGGGAAAGGCGAGCAGTACTTC. It encodes CASSLGQGKGEQYF.

This clone was recorded only once. This chain joins TRBV28 and TRBJ2-7, with D perhaps matching TRBD1 (6 bases). This CDR3 comprises 12 residues. Trimming pared 6 bases from V and 3 bases from J, leaving 9 bases between. CDR1 is MDHEN, CDR2 SYDVKM, per germline. The CDR3 reads CASRGDNYEQYF. The CDR3 coding sequence is TGTGCCAGCAGGGGGGACAACTACGAGCAGTACTTC.

The V call is TRBV6-5, the J call TRBJ2-7; D is undetermined. Trimming pared 2 bases from V and 5 bases from J, leaving 13 bases between. CDR3 size: 14 residues. CDR1 and CDR2 (germline): MNHEY, SVGAGI. The CDR3 reads CASSYGPTWDEQYF. In DNA form, the CDR3 reads TGTGCCAGCAGTTACGGGCCCACCTGGGACGAGCAGTACTTC.

The V call is TRBV6-2 or TRBV6-3, the J call TRBJ1-5; TRBD1 aligns across 7 bases. This CDR3 has 17 residues. Germline-derived CDR1 and CDR2 are MNHEY and SVGEGT. With 3 bases clipped from V and 0 bases from J, the junction kept 8 bases outside the gene matches. DNA for the CDR3: TGTGCCAGCAGTTATAAACCTGGACAGGTTAGCAATCAGCCCCAGCATTTT. Translated: CASSYKPGQVSNQPQHF.

This clone was found a few times. The V gene is TRBV10-3, the J gene TRBJ1-2, with a possible D match to TRBD1 (5 bases). Germline loops: CDR1 ENHRY, CDR2 SYGVKD. The CDR3 sequence is 12 residues long. Trimming removed 6 bases from V and 8 bases from J, with 13 bases in between. DNA for the CDR3: TGTGCCATCAGCCCCGGGACTAGGGGCTACACCTTC. Translating it yields CAISPGTRGYTF.

Here the CDR3 reads CASSQDQGTNEKLFF. The CDR3 DNA follows: TGCGCCAGCAGCCAAGATCAGGGGACTAATGAAAAACTGTTTTTT. The J gene is TRBJ1-4, the V gene TRBV4-1; maybe TRBD1 (6 bases). V lost 0 bases to trimming and J lost 2 bases, with 7 bases between them. CDR1 is MGHRA, CDR2 YSYEKL, per germline. This CDR3 contains 15 residues.

This clone was counted a single time. CDR3 DNA: TGTGCCAGCTCGACGGGACAGGGATCCTACGAGCAGTACTTC. It specifies CASSTGQGSYEQYF. The chain employs TRBV18 and TRBJ2-7, with 9 bases that match TRBD1. CDR3 length equals 14 residues. Germline trimming cut 6 bases from V and 1 base from J; bases unmatched to any gene: 4. Looked up from germline, CDR1 is KGHSH and CDR2 is LQKENI.

This chain joins TRBV5-6 and TRBJ2-7; tentatively, D is TRBD2 (5 bases). There are 12 residues in the CDR3. Trimming took off 4 bases at V and 3 bases at J, with 8 bases between the two ends. Germline-derived CDR1 and CDR2 are SGHDT and YYEEEE. For the CDR3, the DNA is TGTGCCAGCAGCCTAGCTGACTACGAGCAGTACTTC. The encoded protein is CASSLADYEQYF.

The chain employs TRBV2 and TRBJ1-1; no clear D. The germline CDR1 and CDR2 sequences are SNHLY and FYNNEI. V was trimmed by 9 bases and J by 0 bases, leaving 11 bases between them. The CDR3 is 13 amino acids. The DNA of the CDR3 is TGTGCCAGAAGTCCCCATCTGAACACTGAAGCTTTCTTT. This encodes CARSPHLNTEAFF.

This chain uses TRBV3-1 (or the pseudogene TRBV3-2) with TRBJ1-2; D possibly corresponds to TRBD1 (6 bases). Trimming removed 0 bases from V and 8 bases from J, with 13 bases in between. This CDR3 has 14 amino acids. Germline V gives CDR1 LGHDT, CDR2 YNNKEL (reference sequence). The CDR3 region is CASSQDSGARGYTF. The CDR3 DNA is TGTGCCAGCAGCCAAGATTCAGGGGCCCGCGGCTACACCTTC.

CDR3 sequence: CASSLDPVGQKAFF. In DNA form, the CDR3 reads TGTGCCAGCAGCTTGGACCCAGTGGGACAGAAAGCTTTCTTT. This rearrangement joins TRBV5-5 to TRBJ1-1; 7 bases fit TRBD1. Germline-derived CDR1 and CDR2 are SGHKS and YYEKEE (reference sequence). J lost 9 bases, V lost 0 bases, and 8 bases had no gene match. The CDR3 length is 14 residues.

V is TRBV12-3 or TRBV12-4 and J is TRBJ1-2; tentatively, D is TRBD1 (5 bases). The germline V and J ends were trimmed by 4 bases and 6 bases, with 12 bases remaining between them. This CDR3 has 13 amino acids. The CDR3 bases are TGTGCCAGCAGTTGGCAGGGTGGGCATGGCTACACCTTC. It codes for CASSWQGGHGYTF.

This chain joins TRBV4-1 and TRBJ2-7; 7 bases agree with TRBD2. J was trimmed by 3 bases and V by 3 bases; bases with no gene match: 8. The germline CDR1 and CDR2 sequences are MGHRA and YSYEKL. This CDR3 contains 15 residues. The DNA of the CDR3 is TGCGCCAGCAGCCACGGACTAGGAAAATACTACGAGCAGTACTTC. It specifies CASSHGLGKYYEQYF.